These T cell receptor beta chains were read from a single sample in a study of T cells after yellow fever vaccination. Each CDR3 protein is one row after TCRdb ran MiXCR on the 5' RACE reads. Here the sample spans 620,000 or so distinct CDR3 sequences, about 12% being singletons. This material consisted of PBMCs, taken on the day of the yellow fever booster vaccination. Receptors were obtained from a man aged 25-45 years who received the YFV17D yellow fever vaccine. Both conserved end residues are part of each CDR3.

J: TRBJ2-7
V: TRBV28
CDR3: CATNRRGWKREQYF

J: TRBJ1-5
V: TRBV2
CDR3: CATGQGGGQPQHF

J: TRBJ1-2
V: TRBV29-1
CDR3: CSVPLGAGGGYTF

J: TRBJ2-2
V: TRBV9
CDR3: CASSVGSGAHTGELFF

J: TRBJ1-3
V: TRBV12-3/TRBV12-4
CDR3: CPSSSGPLISGNTIYF

J: TRBJ2-3
V: TRBV19
CDR3: CASSIRDTQYF

J: TRBJ2-7
V: TRBV6-5
CDR3: CASSYSLFGSGSYEQYF

J: TRBJ1-2
V: TRBV2
CDR3: CASSGTGVYGYTF

J: TRBJ2-1
V: TRBV20-1
CDR3: CSARDPMVEQFF

J: TRBJ1-5
V: TRBV5-1
CDR3: CASSFRNPQHF

J: TRBJ2-3
V: TRBV2
CDR3: CASSEVMGDTQYF

J: TRBJ2-3
V: TRBV24-1
CDR3: CATSDPTSESTDTQYF

J: TRBJ2-3
V: TRBV29-1
CDR3: CSVNLAARDTQYF

J: TRBJ2-7
V: TRBV12-3/TRBV12-4
CDR3: CASSYRLAGAGEQYF

J: TRBJ2-2
V: TRBV11-2
CDR3: CASSAGGYFGELLF

J: TRBJ2-7
V: TRBV7-9
CDR3: CASSLAGGALQGEQYF

J: TRBJ1-1
V: TRBV20-1
CDR3: CSARGGGSGTEAFF

J: TRBJ2-1
V: TRBV7-3
CDR3: CASSPSRTSREQFF

J: TRBJ2-2
V: TRBV18
CDR3: CASSPRVSNTGELFF

J: TRBJ2-5
V: TRBV19
CDR3: CASSPSRGPETQYF

J: TRBJ1-6
V: TRBV10-3
CDR3: CAIRRDDNSPLHF

J: TRBJ2-1
V: TRBV20-1
CDR3: CSAHPIAGDYEQFF

J: TRBJ2-3
V: TRBV6-1
CDR3: CASTPSRGQRATDTQYF

J: TRBJ1-2
V: TRBV5-6
CDR3: CASSSTLTGYGYTF

J: TRBJ2-1
V: TRBV20-1
CDR3: CSARFSSYNEQFF